This T cell receptor (beta chain) was identified in a study of T cell changes during pregnancy in multiple sclerosis. Profiling relied on immunoSEQ multiplex PCR, and the TCRdb table lists in-frame clones only, not all of them. The sample shows under 15,000 clones, about 85% of them seen only once. Trimming pared 2 bases from V and 0 bases from J, leaving 8 bases between. This CDR3 region has 14 residues. From germline, CDR1 is SGHNT and CDR2 YYREEE (reference sequence). The input for sequencing was CD8+ T cells from peripheral blood mononuclear cells, taken in the second trimester of pregnancy. The chain recombines TRBV5-4 with TRBJ1-1; D gene ambiguous. The TCR comes from a female donor in good health, enrolled as a control in a pregnancy study. DNA of the CDR3: TGTGCCAGCAGCTTTAGAACTATGAACACTGAAGCTTTCTTT. It yields the protein CASSFRTMNTEAFF. The full variable domain, completed using reference TRBV5-4 and TRBJ1-1, is ETGVTQSPTHLIKTRGQQVTLRCSSQSGHNTVSWYQQALGQGPQFIFQYYREEENGRGNFPPRFSGLQFPNYSSELNVNALELDDSALYLCASSFRTMNTEAFFGQGTRLTVV.